A single sample gave rise to the 19 T cell receptor beta chains below, sequenced in a study of T cell clonotyping in hematopoietic cell transplantation. The method was immunoSEQ multiplex PCR; TCRdb's version includes in-frame clones alone and lacks a portion of them. The sample lists under 5,500 clones; roughly 88% were seen once. The sample taken for sequencing was peripheral blood mononuclear cells. The receptors were gathered from a man aged 35 to 55 in good health. Some clones in this sample may be carry-over from other donors' samples.

V usage is TRBV25-1 and J usage is TRBJ2-2; a weak D match, TRBD1 (5 bases). CDR1 MGHDK and CDR2 SYGVNS come from the germline V gene. With 3 bases removed from V and 1 base from J, the gap between germline ends came to 15 bases. This CDR3 is 17 amino acids long. This CDR3 is CASSEMGQGENTGELFF. The CDR3 DNA follows: TGTGCCAGCAGTGAGATGGGGCAGGGCGAGAACACCGGGGAGCTGTTTTTT.

The chain couples TRBV11-3 to TRBJ2-3; D gene uncertain. This CDR3 region has 11 residues. Germline V gene data show CDR1 as SGHNT and CDR2 as YENEEA. V lost 5 bases and J 6 bases, leaving 6 bases between the germline ends. CDR3 in DNA: TGTGCCAGCAGCAAAGGCGATACGCAGTATTTT. Translated, it gives CASSKGDTQYF.

This chain uses TRBV5-6 with TRBJ1-2, with D hard to call. The germline CDR1 and CDR2 sequences are SGHDT and YYEEEE. The CDR3 sequence is 14 residues long. With 4 bases removed from V and 8 bases from J, the gap between germline ends came to 18 bases. CDR3 in amino acids: CASSPAMRAWGYTF. CDR3 DNA sequence: TGTGCCAGCAGCCCCGCCATGCGGGCGTGGGGCTACACCTTC. Drawing the rest from reference TRBV5-6 and TRBJ1-2, the complete variable domain is DAGVTQSPTHLIKTRGQQVTLRCSPKSGHDTVSWYQQALGQGPQFIFQYYEEEERQRGNFPDRFSGHQFPNYSSELNVNALLLGDSALYLCASSPAMRAWGYTFGSGTRLTVV.

V gene TRBV6-6 combines with J gene TRBJ2-7; D might be TRBD1 (5 bases). V was clipped by 1 base and J by 4 bases, with 14 bases between them. Germline V lookup: CDR1 MNHNY, CDR2 SVGAGI (reference sequence). This CDR3 is built from 15 residues. The CDR3 nucleotides are TGTGCCAGCAGTTACTTACCAGGGTCTCATTACGAGCAGTACTTC. Protein product: CASSYLPGSHYEQYF.

The rearrangement links TRBV2 to TRBJ2-7; perhaps TRBD2 as D (6 bases). Germline V gene sequence: CDR1 SNHLY, CDR2 FYNNEI. The CDR3 sequence is 15 residues long. The V end lost 7 bases, the J end lost 7 bases, and 23 bases lay between the germline ends. In nucleotides, the CDR3 is TGTGCCAGCACGTCCGGGAGAGTAGTCCCTGGAGAGCAGTACTTC. Encoded protein: CASTSGRVVPGEQYF.

V and J are TRBV2 and TRBJ2-1; D might be TRBD2 (5 bases). Trimming removed 8 bases from V and 10 bases from J, with 21 bases in between. The V gene's germline CDR1 is SNHLY and CDR2 FYNNEI. The CDR3 has 14 residues. CDR3 DNA sequence: TGTGCCAGCGTCCGGTCCGACCGGGGTAAGGAGCAGTTCTTC. Translating it yields CASVRSDRGKEQFF.

V and J are TRBV5-1 and TRBJ2-5; TRBD2 matches at 12 bases. The CDR3 runs to 16 residues. Trimming cost V 0 bases and J 4 bases; bases outside gene matches: 4. The germline CDR1 and CDR2 sequences are SGHRS and YFSETQ. In DNA, the CDR3 is TGCGCCAGCAGCTTGGGACTAGCGGGAGTAAGAGAGACCCAGTACTTC. The encoded protein is CASSLGLAGVRETQYF.

The chain combines TRBV9 with TRBJ1-2; D not certain. This CDR3 has 13 amino acids. The V end lost 4 bases, the J end lost 4 bases, and 11 bases lay between the germline ends. Germline V gene sequence: CDR1 SGDLS, CDR2 YYNGEE. The CDR3 region has the DNA TGTGCCAGCAGCCCAGGAGGATCCTATGGCTACACCTTC. This sequence encodes CASSPGGSYGYTF.

CDR3: CASSRHQLGEKLFF. CDR3 in DNA: TGTGCCAGCAGCCGCCATCAGCTGGGGGAAAAACTGTTTTTT. The rearrangement joins TRBV11-2 to TRBJ1-4; unclear D gene. CDR3 length equals 14 residues. V dropped 5 bases and J dropped 8 bases, with 15 bases sitting between them. Germline loops: CDR1 SGHAT, CDR2 FQNNGV.

This chain joins TRBV19 and TRBJ2-1; TRBD2 aligns across 13 bases. This CDR3 spans 18 amino acids. Looked up from germline, CDR1 is LNHDA and CDR2 is SQIVND (reference sequence). The V and J ends lost 5 bases and 3 bases, in that order; junction bases with no gene match: 10. CDR3 protein: CASSVRGLAGTFYNEQFF. In DNA, the CDR3 is TGTGCCAGTAGTGTCCGGGGACTAGCGGGGACGTTCTACAATGAGCAGTTCTTC.

V gene TRBV29-1 combines with J gene TRBJ2-1, with TRBD2 matching 12 bases. Germline V gene lookup returns CDR1 SQVTM and CDR2 ANQGSEA. The CDR3 covers 14 residues. V lost 7 bases to trimming and J lost 8 bases; unmatched junction nucleotides: 9. The CDR3 region is CSARLAGVRYEQFF. CDR3 nucleotides: TGCAGCGCTCGACTAGCGGGGGTTAGATATGAGCAGTTCTTC.

J is TRBJ1-4 and V is TRBV5-1; D unresolved. Deletions cut 2 bases from V and 5 bases from J, with 7 bases between. Germline CDR1 and CDR2: SGHRS and YFSETQ. The CDR3 extends over 13 amino acids. The DNA for the CDR3 is TGCGCCAGCAGCTTCAGTTACAATGAAAAACTGTTTTTT. Translation: CASSFSYNEKLFF.

The V and J genes are TRBV27 and TRBJ2-5; 11 bases align to TRBD1. The germline V gene encodes CDR1 MNHEY and CDR2 SMNVEV (reference sequence). V dropped 5 bases and J dropped 5; count of bases not matched to a gene: 4. The CDR3 is 14 residues long. CDR3 protein: CASSVDRGRETQYF. The CDR3 DNA follows: TGTGCCAGCAGTGTGGACAGGGGGCGGGAGACCCAGTACTTC.

The rearrangement uses TRBV9 and TRBJ2-2; TRBD1 agrees at 12 bases. CDR3 length: 17 residues. Germline CDR1 reads SGDLS; CDR2 reads YYNGEE. V trimming: 0 bases; J trimming: 4 bases; junction bases outside the gene matches: 4. CDR3 nucleotide sequence: TGTGCCAGCAGCGTAGGTGGGACAGGGGGCCGCACCGGGGAGCTGTTTTTT. It codes for CASSVGGTGGRTGELFF.

V gene TRBV2 combines with J gene TRBJ1-1; TRBD1 might be the D (5 bases). The V end was cut by 1 base, the J end by 1 base, with 13 bases between. This CDR3 contains 16 residues. In germline, CDR1 is SNHLY, CDR2 FYNNEI. CDR3 nucleotide sequence: TGTGCCAGCAGTGAAGTTGGGGCAGGCTCGAACACTGAAGCTTTCTTT. Translation: CASSEVGAGSNTEAFF.

The V and J genes are TRBV20-1 and TRBJ2-1; D not resolved. The germline gives CDR1 DFQATT, CDR2 SNEGSKA (reference sequence). The V and J ends lost 6 bases and 8 bases respectively, with 5 bases between them. The CDR3 runs to 9 residues. The DNA for the CDR3 is TGCAGTGCAAACGATGAGCAGTTCTTC. Residues: CSANDEQFF.

The V gene is TRBV19, the J gene TRBJ2-2; 11 bases map to TRBD1. J gave up 4 bases and V 4 bases, and 5 bases lay outside the gene matches. This CDR3 comprises 16 residues. Germline values: CDR1 LNHDA, CDR2 SQIVND (reference sequence). CDR3 in amino acids: CASSKGQGAGTGELFF. Here the CDR3 DNA reads TGTGCCAGTAGTAAAGGACAGGGGGCTGGCACCGGGGAGCTGTTTTTT.

In its sample, this clone was seen once. V and J are TRBV2 and TRBJ2-7; 8 bases align to TRBD1. This CDR3 is 14 amino acids long. Trimming took 3 bases from V and 3 from J; bases not matched to a gene: 4. Per germline, CDR1 SNHLY and CDR2 FYNNEI. CDR3 sequence (DNA): TGTGCCAGCAGTGAGGGCAGGGGGCTCTACGAGCAGTACTTC. It translates to CASSEGRGLYEQYF.

In this sample, this clone turned up once. The chain combines TRBV5-1 with TRBJ1-3; unclear D gene. V was shortened by 3 bases and J by 0 bases, with 4 bases between the two germline ends. The CDR3 totals 13 residues. Germline V gene sequence: CDR1 SGHRS, CDR2 YFSETQ. The CDR3 protein is CASSWGSGNTIYF. The DNA for the CDR3 is TGCGCCAGCAGCTGGGGCTCTGGAAACACCATATATTTT. Full variable domain (missing parts from reference TRBV5-1 and TRBJ1-3): KAGVTQTPRYLIKTRGQQVTLSCSPISGHRSVSWYQQTPGQGLQFLFEYFSETQRNKGNFPGRFSGRQFSNSRSEMNVSTLELGDSALYLCASSWGSGNTIYFGEGSWLTVV.